This T cell receptor beta chain was recovered during a study of breast tumors, draining lymph nodes, adjacent tissues listed by TCRdb under 2016. Looking at the study overall: Breast cancer patients provided tumor, adjacent nontumor tissue and axillary lymph nodes, and the study compared the TCR beta repertoires across these three sources. The study was designed to assess the relationships and possible T-cell exchange between tumor, surrounding tissue and draining lymph node repertoires in human breast cancer. Study-level results and caveats: Tumor and nontumor tissue repertoires were found to be significantly more similar in luminal-like than in basal-like breast cancer. The study presented the conclusion that tumor T cells originate in lymph nodes as consistent with a hypothesis, not as something directly demonstrated. The data were judged consistent with most tumor T cells deriving from the lymph node and then expanding within tumor tissue. T-cell repertoire diversity in tumors was found to be lower than in lymph nodes but higher than in nontumor tissue, and preferential V and J gene usage was observed.

This clonotype was counted many times. Its antigen remains unidentified. Within one base of it there is no much larger clone, and no base qualities were kept. Lymph node samples came from the axillary draining lymph nodes of breast cancer patients. TCRdb names Illumina HiSeq 2000 as the instrument used. Multiplex PCR amplification was used to build the TCR beta chain libraries. The amplified TCR beta chain products were analyzed by high-throughput sequencing. The public reads were run again by TCRdb, first through fastp at Q25 and then through MiXCR, and only productive beta chains were kept. Every entry covers one CDR3 protein and lists the most common genes and DNA from its rows. Here the sample has 200,000 or so distinct CDR3 sequences; roughly 31% occur a single time. The top ten clonotypes cover roughly 4% of the sample. The germline V gene (reference sequence) gives CDR1 as GTSNPN and CDR2 as SVGIG. The CDR3, cysteine through phenylalanine, is 14 amino acids long. Left in the record is the CDR3 DNA by itself, 42 bases read in frame from the first base. V loses 5 bases of germline sequence and J loses 11 bases, and the interval between the two ends is 19 bases.

The chain was built from TRBV30 and TRBJ1-6, with the D gene not clear enough to name. The sample was axillary lymph node tissue. The origin of this receptor is a female donor with breast cancer. Some clones in this sample may be carry-over from other donors' samples. The DNA sequence is as follows: TGTGCCTGGGGGCCAGGAGTGGATTCGGCACCCCTCCACTTT. It is translated as CAWGPGVDSAPLHF.